Presented here are 19 T cell receptor beta chains from one specimen sequenced in a study of blood T cells in healthy people across ages (dated by TCRdb to 2014 to 2015). The library was made by 5' RACE. Data came from an Illumina HiSeq 2500. A second PCR of about 6 to 11 cycles was performed with a sample-barcoded 5' primer and a J-beta primer mix. The raw public reads went through TCRdb reprocessing: fastp at Q25, MiXCR clone calling, in-frame beta chains kept. Each entry is one CDR3 protein sequence, shown with its most common DNA and genes. This sample is represented by hundreds of thousands of distinct CDR3 sequences; around three fifths of them were singletons. The ten biggest clones cover about a quarter of the sample. The sample was blood. The receptors shown here come from a middle-aged man in good health.

This clonotype was counted between two and nine times. V is TRBV29-1 and J is TRBJ2-7; TRBD2 matches 9 bases. The CDR3 spans 15 residues. CDR1 SQVTM and CDR2 ANQGSEA come from the germline V gene. V lost 6 bases, J lost 1 base, and 10 bases stayed unmatched. The CDR3 DNA is TGCAGCGTCGGGGGGGCTCTAGCGGGATCCTACGAGCAGTACTTC. Translation: CSVGGALAGSYEQYF.

Only one count was recorded for this clonotype. J is TRBJ1-6 and V is TRBV3-1; TRBD1 matches at 9 bases. This CDR3 has 15 residues. With V trimmed by 1 base and J by 5 bases, 0 bases remained unmatched. Germline CDR1 and CDR2: LGHDT and YNNKEL (reference sequence). In DNA, the CDR3 is TGTGCCAGCAGCCAAGGGGACAGGGATAATTCACCCCTCCACTTT. This translates into CASSQGDRDNSPLHF.

This clonotype was seen a handful of times. The chain joins TRBV20-1 to TRBJ2-7, with D maybe TRBD1 (5 bases). Trimming removed 1 base from V and 2 bases from J, with 12 bases in between. Germline-derived CDR1 and CDR2 are DFQATT and SNEGSKA (reference sequence). There are 14 residues in the CDR3. As DNA, the CDR3 is TGCAGTGCTAGAGGCCTGGACACTACCTACGAGCAGTACTTC. It specifies CSARGLDTTYEQYF.

The gene calls are TRBV10-3 and TRBJ2-1, with 9 bases matching TRBD2. CDR3 size: 19 residues. With V trimmed by 0 bases and J by 5 bases, 14 bases remained unmatched. Germline V gives CDR1 ENHRY, CDR2 SYGVKD. The chain's CDR3 is CAISESPAGGYWGNNEQFF. CDR3 bases: TGTGCCATCAGTGAGTCCCCAGCGGGAGGTTACTGGGGAAACAATGAGCAGTTCTTC.

This clonotype has more than one count but fewer than ten. The chain uses TRBV5-6 and TRBJ1-2, with D possibly matching TRBD1 (6 bases). Germline V gene lookup returns CDR1 SGHDT and CDR2 YYEEEE. The V end lost 4 bases, the J end lost 5 bases, and 15 bases lay between the germline ends. This CDR3 spans 14 amino acids. The CDR3 region is CASSPGTSNYGYTF. The CDR3 bases are TGTGCCAGCAGCCCTGGGACATCGAATTATGGCTACACCTTC.

The chain is built from TRBV12-3 or TRBV12-4 and TRBJ2-4, with D possibly matching TRBD2 (6 bases). Trimming took 5 bases from V and 13 from J, leaving 21 bases between them. This CDR3 spans 14 amino acids. In DNA form, the CDR3 reads TGTGCCAGCAGTCCAGTGGGGGGATTTCTTGGGCAGTACTTC. Translated, it gives CASSPVGGFLGQYF.

This clonotype came up once. This chain joins TRBV6-6 and TRBJ1-5, with D uncertain. The CDR3 covers 13 residues. In germline, CDR1 is MNHNY, CDR2 SVGAGI (reference sequence). Trimming cost V 2 bases and J 6 bases, with 8 bases left between them. CDR3 DNA: TGTGCCAGCAGTTACGAGGGAACTCAGCCCCAGCATTTT. It yields the protein CASSYEGTQPQHF.

This clonotype turned up a few times. V is TRBV20-1 and J is TRBJ2-1, with D hard to call. The germline CDR1 and CDR2 sequences are DFQATT and SNEGSKA (reference sequence). The V end lost 7 bases, the J end lost 10 bases, and 17 bases lay between the germline ends. The CDR3 covers 12 residues. CDR3: CSVPFFRAEQFF. The DNA of the CDR3 is TGCAGTGTCCCCTTCTTCAGAGCCGAGCAGTTCTTC.

The chain uses TRBV19 and TRBJ2-3; 8 nucleotides line up with TRBD2. This CDR3 is built from 16 residues. J lost 4 bases, V lost 4 bases, and 10 bases had no gene match. The germline CDR1 and CDR2 sequences are LNHDA and SQIVND (reference sequence). CDR3 DNA sequence: TGTGCCAGTAGTACTGGGCGGACTAGCATTGCAGATACGCAGTATTTT. Protein: CASSTGRTSIADTQYF.

The chain joins TRBV7-2 to TRBJ2-3; possible D gene TRBD2, 6 bases. V lost 4 bases, J lost 1 base, and 24 bases lay in between. The CDR3 contains 19 residues. Germline assignment: CDR1 SGHTA and CDR2 FQGNSA. CDR3 region: CASSSSGTSLTRRTDTQYF. CDR3 nucleotides: TGTGCCAGCAGCTCCAGCGGAACTAGCCTGACCCGACGCACAGATACGCAGTATTTT. Looking up the rest from reference TRBV7-2 and TRBJ2-3 gives the full variable domain: GAGVSQSPSNKVTEKGKDVELRCDPISGHTALYWYRQSLGQGLEFLIYFQGNSAPDKSGLPSDRFSAERTGGSVSTLTIQRTQQEDSAVYLCASSSSGTSLTRRTDTQYFGPGTRLTVL.

This clonotype has a handful of counts. This rearrangement joins TRBV12-3 or TRBV12-4 to TRBJ2-5; either TRBD1 or TRBD2 may supply D (5 bases each). The CDR3 length is 15 residues. V was trimmed by 6 bases and J by 4 bases, leaving 18 bases between them. As DNA, the CDR3 is TGTGCCAGCAGCTCCTCGGGACCAAGTTCAGAGACCCAGTACTTC. Protein sequence: CASSSSGPSSETQYF.

This sequence joins TRBV28 and TRBJ1-1; no clear D. The CDR3 extends over 15 amino acids. Germline V lookup: CDR1 MDHEN, CDR2 SYDVKM. Deletions cut 1 base from V and 12 bases from J, with 21 bases between. Here the CDR3 reads CASSLYLGNTGFTFF. The CDR3 coding sequence is TGTGCCAGCAGTTTATACCTGGGTAATACGGGGTTTACTTTCTTT.

The chain recombines TRBV10-3 with TRBJ2-3; 9 nucleotides line up with TRBD1. Trimming took 2 bases from V and 13 from J; bases not matched to a gene: 7. The CDR3 totals 13 residues. Germline assignment: CDR1 ENHRY and CDR2 SYGVKD. DNA for the CDR3: TGTGCCATCAGTGAGCCTAGGGACAGGGCGGAGTATTTT. Translation gives CAISEPRDRAEYF.

This sequence joins TRBV6-5 and TRBJ1-6; 7 bases line up with TRBD1. The CDR3 is 13 amino acids. Per the germline V gene, CDR1 is MNHEY and CDR2 is SVGAGI. Trimming cost V 6 bases and J 9 bases; bases outside gene matches: 5. For the CDR3, the DNA is TGTGCCAGCAGCCGACAGGGAAGTTCACCCCTCCACTTT. Its protein is CASSRQGSSPLHF.

The chain combines TRBV27 with TRBJ1-6; TRBD1 matches 7 bases. Germline V gene data show CDR1 as MNHEY and CDR2 as SMNVEV (reference sequence). J lost 3 bases, V lost 8 bases, and 7 bases had no gene match. The CDR3 has 15 residues. CDR3: CASHRQGNYNSPLHF. CDR3 coding DNA: TGTGCCAGCCATCGACAGGGAAACTATAATTCACCCCTCCACTTT.

This chain uses TRBV7-9 with TRBJ2-7; TRBD2 agrees at 14 bases. This CDR3 spans 18 amino acids. The V segment lost 6 bases and the J segment 5 bases; nucleotides outside the gene matches: 15. From germline, CDR1 is SEHNR and CDR2 FQNEAQ (reference sequence). In DNA form, the CDR3 reads TGTGCCAGCAGTGGGCACGGGACTAGCGGGAGTAAGATCAACGAGCAGTACTTC. Its translation: CASSGHGTSGSKINEQYF.

The sample holds a few counts of this clonotype. The chain uses TRBV29-1 and TRBJ2-6, with D unclear. CDR1 and CDR2 (germline): SQVTM, ANQGSEA. V was clipped by 4 bases and J by 0 bases, with 4 bases between them. This CDR3 contains 13 residues. The CDR3 nucleotides are TGCAGCGTTGTTCCCTCTGGGGCCAACGTCCTGACTTTC. It codes for CSVVPSGANVLTF.

This clonotype was picked up a small number of times. This chain uses TRBV20-1 with TRBJ2-5; 11 nucleotides match TRBD2. The germline CDR1 and CDR2 sequences are DFQATT and SNEGSKA (reference sequence). The CDR3 is made up of 15 amino acids. V was pared by 5 bases and J by 4 bases, with 9 bases of the junction left unmatched. CDR3 coding DNA: TGCAGTGCTGAGTCTAGCGGGGGGCTTGTAGAGACCCAGTACTTC. Translating it yields CSAESSGGLVETQYF.

The chain couples TRBV20-1 to TRBJ1-5, with 12 nucleotides matching TRBD1. V lost 3 bases to trimming and J lost 6 bases; unmatched junction nucleotides: 9. CDR3 size: 16 residues. Germline CDR1 and CDR2: DFQATT and SNEGSKA (reference sequence). CDR3 in amino acids: CSARWDRGRVSQPQHF. DNA of the CDR3: TGCAGTGCTAGGTGGGACAGGGGGCGCGTAAGTCAGCCCCAGCATTTT.